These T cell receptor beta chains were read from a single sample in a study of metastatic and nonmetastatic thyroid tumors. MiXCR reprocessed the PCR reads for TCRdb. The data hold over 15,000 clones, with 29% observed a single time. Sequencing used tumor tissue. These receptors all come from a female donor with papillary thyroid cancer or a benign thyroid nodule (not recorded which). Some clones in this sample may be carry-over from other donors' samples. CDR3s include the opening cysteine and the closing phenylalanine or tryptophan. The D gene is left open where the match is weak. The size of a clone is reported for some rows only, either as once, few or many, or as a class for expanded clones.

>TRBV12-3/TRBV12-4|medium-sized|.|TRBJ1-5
CASSLQGGNQPQHF
TGTGCCAGCAGCTTACAGGGTGGCAATCAGCCCCAGCATTTT
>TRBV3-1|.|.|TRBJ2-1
CASSQDKDLGSYNEQFF
TGTGCCAGCAGCCAAGATAAGGACTTAGGCTCCTACAATGAGCAGTTCTTC
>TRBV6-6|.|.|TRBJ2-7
CASSYSRGHEQYF
TGTGCCAGCAGTTACTCGCGGGGCCACGAGCAGTACTTC
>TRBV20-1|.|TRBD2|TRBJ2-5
CSAEARGSETQYF
TGCAGTGCTGAAGCGCGGGGGTCAGAGACCCAGTACTTC
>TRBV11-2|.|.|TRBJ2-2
CASSLVGWALNTGELFF
TGTGCCAGCAGCTTAGTTGGCTGGGCCCTGAACACCGGGGAGCTGTTTTTT
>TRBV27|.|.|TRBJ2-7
CASSSSYEQYF
TGTGCCAGCAGTTCCTCCTACGAGCAGTACTTC
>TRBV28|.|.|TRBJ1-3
CASSWAFSGNTIYF
TGTGCCAGCAGTTGGGCCTTTTCTGGAAACACCATATATTTT
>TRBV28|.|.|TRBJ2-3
CASSLTDTQYF
TGTGCCAGCAGTCTTACAGATACGCAGTATTTT
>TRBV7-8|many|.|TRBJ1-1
CASSILWRESTEALF
TGTGCCAGCAGCATCCTTTGGCGGGAAAGCACTGAAGCTCTCTTT
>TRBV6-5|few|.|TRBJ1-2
CASSYTQDHFYGYTF
TGTGCCAGCAGTTACACCCAAGACCATTTCTATGGCTACACCTTC
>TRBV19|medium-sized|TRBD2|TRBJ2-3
CASSMGLAGTDTQYF
TGTGCCAGTAGTATGGGACTAGCGGGCACAGATACGCAGTATTTT
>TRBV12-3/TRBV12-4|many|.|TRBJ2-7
CASSFALTYEQYF
TGTGCCAGCAGTTTCGCTTTAACCTACGAGCAGTACTTC